This T cell receptor beta chain appears in the sequencing data of a study of blood T cells in healthy people across ages. Study results and caveats: Naive CD4+ cell counts and diversity both ran higher in long-lived than in aged donors. Roughly linear age-related decline in beta diversity appeared, significant by age about 40.

Details on this clonotype: The antigen remains undetermined.

It was with a sample-barcoded 5' primer and a J-beta primer mix that a second PCR of roughly 7 to 12 cycles was run. Through a template-switch adaptor with 12 random nucleotides, each cDNA molecule received a tag. TCRdb redid the calling of the 5' RACE reads with MiXCR, one entry per CDR3 protein. The sample lists roughly 830,000 distinct CDR3 sequences, 62% seen once, with around a quarter in the top ten. The V end was cut by 0 bases, the J end by 7 bases, with 16 bases between. Germline CDR1 and CDR2: DFQATT and SNEGSKA (reference sequence). CDR3 length equals 14 residues. The chain carries TRBV20-1 and TRBJ2-7; maybe TRBD1 (6 bases). The sequence was collected from a man aged 25-45 years in good health. The sample was blood. This CDR3 reads CSARDSGRGREQYF. The CDR3 nucleotides read TGCAGTGCTAGAGATTCAGGCAGGGGCCGGGAGCAGTACTTC.